This T cell receptor beta chain is drawn from a study of blood T cell repertoires in COVID-19. Across the study: Sites in the United States, Italy and Spain provided acute and convalescent COVID-19 samples.

Source study methods: By means of reference gene primer amplification, nucleated cell counts were estimated. Assay used: immunoSEQ multiplex PCR; TCRdb lists only in-frame clones, some missing. V, J and clone size are taken as reported in that table, and D and trimming were inferred from the DNA itself. Here the sample spans a few hundred thousand clones, roughly nine tenths being singletons. The germline V and J ends were trimmed by 4 bases and 1 base, with 14 bases remaining between them. Germline CDR1 is SGDLS and CDR2 is YYNGEE. The CDR3 covers 15 residues. Assignment of participants to cohorts was predicated upon participant-reported clinical history.

This TCR derives from a human donor in a cohort exposed to, infected with or recovered from COVID-19 (not recorded which). The donor label of this sample is uncertain. The sequenced sample consisted of PBMCs or T cells enriched from blood (not recorded which). The rearrangement joins TRBV9 to TRBJ1-1, with D possibly TRBD1 on 6 matching bases. The CDR3 loop reads CASSPIRGPNTEAFF. For the CDR3, the DNA is TGTGCCAGCAGCCCAATCAGGGGCCCGAACACTGAAGCTTTCTTT.